These 7 T cell receptor beta chains share one sample of origin, sequenced in a study of T cell repertoires and HLA-DP antigens. The table came from immunoSEQ multiplex PCR; TCRdb's copy has only in-frame clones and leaves some out. The data hold approximately 100,000 clones, with around nine tenths observed a single time. These receptors' antigens are unknown. Sequenced: CD4+ T cells from PBMCs. These receptors all stem from a man aged 45-65 years in good health and CMV-seronegative.

V gene TRBV7-8 combines with J gene TRBJ2-2; the D gene could be TRBD1 or TRBD2 (6 bases each). Germline CDR1 is SGHVS and CDR2 is FQNEAQ. The CDR3 is made up of 15 amino acids. The V end lost 4 bases, the J end lost 7 bases, and 16 bases lay between the germline ends. CDR3 amino acids: CASSSVRGAIGELFF. CDR3 DNA sequence: TGTGCCAGCAGCTCCGTGAGGGGGGCCATCGGGGAGCTGTTTTTT.

The J gene is TRBJ1-1, the V gene TRBV6-6, with a tentative D call TRBD1 (6 bases). There are 13 residues in the CDR3. Germline loops: CDR1 MNHNY, CDR2 SVGAGI (reference sequence). Trimming took off 3 bases at V and 8 bases at J, with 13 bases between the two ends. CDR3 bases: TGTGCCAGCAGTTATTTCAGGGGCAGAGAAGCTTTCTTT. It is translated as CASSYFRGREAFF.

This chain joins TRBV27 and TRBJ2-1, with 7 positions matching TRBD2. The CDR3 totals 16 residues. The ends lost 1 base at V and 2 bases at J; junction bases unmatched: 5. Per the germline V gene, CDR1 is MNHEY and CDR2 is SMNVEV (reference sequence). The CDR3 loop reads CASSLFGGSAYNEQFF. CDR3 DNA: TGTGCCAGCAGTTTATTTGGCGGGAGCGCCTACAATGAGCAGTTCTTC.

This CDR3 is CASSFIPAGDSSGANVLTF. Here the CDR3 DNA reads TGTGCCAGCAGCTTCATCCCTGCGGGGGATTCCTCTGGGGCCAACGTCCTGACTTTC. The J gene is TRBJ2-6, the V gene TRBV7-9; 7 nucleotides agree with TRBD2. V shed 3 bases, J shed 0 bases, and the junction held 11 bases outside the gene matches. Germline CDR1 and CDR2: SEHNR and FQNEAQ (reference sequence). This CDR3 has 19 residues.

The V gene is TRBV4-3, the J gene TRBJ2-1; the D gene is possibly TRBD2 (7 bases). This CDR3 has 15 residues. Germline V lookup: CDR1 LGHNA, CDR2 YSLEER. Deletions cut 2 bases from V and 4 bases from J, with 12 bases between. In DNA form, the CDR3 reads TGCGCCAGCAGCCAAACAGGGAGGGCTTACAATGAGCAGTTCTTC. It codes for CASSQTGRAYNEQFF.

The count of this clone is one. This rearrangement joins TRBV7-9 to TRBJ2-6; D call uncertain. This CDR3 has 15 residues. Germline CDR1 SEHNR, CDR2 FQNEAQ (reference sequence). Trimming stripped 4 bases from V and 2 bases from J, with 9 bases between. This CDR3 is CASSSRVTGANVLTF. DNA of the CDR3: TGTGCCAGCAGCTCTAGGGTAACTGGGGCCAACGTCCTGACTTTC.

The chain carries TRBV19 and TRBJ2-2; the D gene could be TRBD1 or TRBD2 (5 bases each). The CDR3 length is 16 residues. V dropped 7 bases and J dropped 4 bases, with 19 bases sitting between them. Germline V gives CDR1 LNHDA, CDR2 SQIVND (reference sequence). CDR3 region: CASTPGLWKGTGELFF. CDR3 coding DNA: TGTGCCAGTACCCCGGGGCTTTGGAAAGGCACCGGGGAGCTGTTTTTT.